Presented here are 32 T cell receptor beta chains from one specimen sequenced in a study of T cells in Graves' hyperthyroidism and ophthalmopathy. Template material for amplifying TCR beta CDR3 regions consisted of RNA transcripts. Carried out on the TCR CDR3, a first-round RT-PCR used the HTBI primer set. TCRdb recomputed calls from the multiplex PCR reads with MiXCR, one row per CDR3 protein. The sample consists of 300,000 or so distinct CDR3 sequences, over 15% of them appearing once. Sequences were obtained from blood. The receptors originated from an older woman with Graves' ophthalmopathy.

This sequence joins TRBV10-3 and TRBJ1-3; TRBD1 aligns across 11 bases. The CDR3 length is 18 residues. With 3 bases clipped from V and 3 bases from J, the junction kept 10 bases outside the gene matches. Germline CDR1 reads ENHRY; CDR2 reads SYGVKD. The CDR3: CAISDRPDRGQGGNTIYF. For the CDR3, the DNA is TGTGCCATCAGTGACCGACCGGACAGGGGGCAAGGTGGAAACACCATATATTTT.

The table lists this clonotype with many counts. This chain uses TRBV6-1 with TRBJ2-5; possible D gene TRBD2, 5 bases. This CDR3 has 12 residues. CDR1 is MNHNS, CDR2 SASEGT, per germline. The germline V and J ends were trimmed by 9 bases and 4 bases, with 12 bases remaining between them. The CDR3 bases are TGTGCCAGATCCCAAGGGAGAGAGACCCAGTACTTC. Its translation is CARSQGRETQYF.

A few counts support this clonotype. The J gene is TRBJ2-2, the V gene TRBV7-6; TRBD1 aligns across 8 bases. CDR3 length: 16 amino acids. CDR1 is SGHVS, CDR2 FNYEAQ, per germline. With V trimmed by 2 bases and J by 1 base, 3 bases remained unmatched. CDR3 loop: CASSLLDRGNTGELFF. CDR3 nucleotide sequence: TGTGCCAGCAGCTTACTCGACAGGGGGAACACCGGGGAGCTGTTTTTT.

The rearrangement uses TRBV7-9 and TRBJ2-1; 9 bases fit TRBD2. V was pared by 4 bases and J by 10 bases, with 14 bases of the junction left unmatched. Germline V CDR1 and CDR2: SEHNR, FQNEAQ (reference sequence). The CDR3 loop spans 16 amino acids. CDR3 protein: CASSSTFAGGQKEQFF. In DNA form, the CDR3 reads TGTGCCAGCAGCTCCACCTTTGCGGGGGGGCAGAAAGAGCAGTTCTTC.

At least ten counts were recorded for this clonotype. This chain connects TRBV12-3 or TRBV12-4 to TRBJ1-2; D is uncertain. This CDR3 contains 15 residues. Trimming removed 1 base at V and 4 bases at J, with 13 bases between. The CDR3 DNA sequence: TGTGCCAGCAGTTTAGAAGCGAGGCTCGCCTATGGCTACACCTTC. Protein sequence: CASSLEARLAYGYTF.

The chain joins TRBV19 to TRBJ2-6; the D is unclear. With 6 bases removed from V and 0 bases from J, the gap between germline ends came to 12 bases. The CDR3 totals 16 residues. Germline V gene lookup returns CDR1 LNHDA and CDR2 SQIVND (reference sequence). For the CDR3, the DNA is TGTGCCAGTAGGAACAGAGCCCTCTCTGGGGCCAACGTCCTGACTTTC. Protein product: CASRNRALSGANVLTF.

In its sample, this clonotype was seen many times. The gene calls are TRBV27 and TRBJ2-7, with D hard to call. The V gene's germline CDR1 is MNHEY and CDR2 SMNVEV (reference sequence). The length of the CDR3 is 16 residues. The V end was cut by 6 bases, the J end by 2 bases, with 20 bases between. CDR3: CASSPITSRIPYEQYF. The CDR3 DNA reads as TGTGCCAGCAGCCCCATTACGTCGCGGATTCCCTACGAGCAGTACTTC.

This clonotype was detected once. The rearrangement joins TRBV9 to TRBJ2-5; no clear D gene. CDR1 and CDR2 (germline): SGDLS, YYNGEE. V was pared by 4 bases and J by 8 bases, with 18 bases between. The CDR3 loop spans 14 amino acids. CDR3 protein: CASSLDRPVNTQYF. CDR3 DNA: TGTGCCAGCAGCTTGGACCGCCCGGTTAACACCCAGTACTTC.

This clonotype showed up many times. The chain combines TRBV27 with TRBJ2-6, with a possible D match to TRBD1 (6 bases). V lost 3 bases and J 0 bases, leaving 12 bases between the germline ends. Germline-derived CDR1 and CDR2 are MNHEY and SMNVEV (reference sequence). The CDR3 extends over 17 amino acids. The chain's CDR3 is CASSFAGVGSGANVLTF. The CDR3 DNA reads as TGTGCCAGCAGTTTCGCAGGGGTGGGCTCTGGGGCCAACGTCCTGACTTTC.

In regard to this clonotype: A single base separates this from a much larger clone, so it may be a read error. V is TRBV28 and J is TRBJ2-3; D unresolved. The CDR3 loop spans 14 amino acids. CDR1 and CDR2 from the germline V gene are MDHEN and SYDVKM. Between the trimmed V and J ends, which lost 8 bases and 0 bases, there was a span of 12 bases. In DNA, the CDR3 is TGTGCCAGCCGCGCCCCATCTAGCACAGATACGCAGTATTTT. It translates to CASRAPSSTDTQYF.

The chain carries TRBV20-1 and TRBJ1-3, with D perhaps matching TRBD1 (5 bases). Trimming cost V 3 bases and J 4 bases, with 13 bases left between them. This CDR3 has 14 residues. Germline CDR1 reads DFQATT; CDR2 reads SNEGSKA (reference sequence). DNA for the CDR3: TGCAGTGCTAGCGGCGGGGGTGGGGGAAACACCATATATTTT. Residues: CSASGGGGGNTIYF.

This sequence joins TRBV7-8 and TRBJ2-7, with 12 bases that match TRBD2. Germline assignment: CDR1 SGHVS and CDR2 FQNEAQ. The CDR3 has 17 amino acids. V shed 1 base, J shed 3 bases, and the junction held 7 bases outside the gene matches. The CDR3 loop is CASSLVLAGGLVYEQYF. DNA of the CDR3: TGTGCCAGCAGCTTAGTACTAGCGGGAGGTCTCGTCTACGAGCAGTACTTC.

This clonotype was counted many times. This rearrangement joins TRBV5-8 to TRBJ1-1, with D unresolved. The germline V gene encodes CDR1 SGHTS and CDR2 YDEGEE. V was cut by 4 bases and J by 3 bases, with 19 bases left in between. This CDR3 spans 16 amino acids. CDR3 in DNA: TGTGCCAGCAGCCTCGAATTTCGGGGTGGGGACACTGAAGCTTTCTTT. This gives the protein CASSLEFRGGDTEAFF.

The V gene is TRBV9, the J gene TRBJ2-3; D not resolved. Germline CDR1 and CDR2: SGDLS and YYNGEE. The CDR3 runs 12 residues. V shed 2 bases and J shed 4 bases, with 5 bases lying between them. The CDR3 loop reads CASSVGADTQYF. CDR3 coding DNA: TGTGCCAGCAGCGTTGGGGCAGATACGCAGTATTTT.

This clonotype was seen a few times. The rearrangement uses TRBV6-2 or TRBV6-3 and TRBJ2-7; 8 positions match TRBD1. Germline V gene sequence: CDR1 MNHEY, CDR2 SVGEGT. After removal of 8 bases from V and 0 bases from J, the junction contained 9 bases not matched to a gene. This CDR3 comprises 15 residues. This CDR3 is CASSLYRGDSYEQYF. The CDR3 DNA follows: TGTGCCAGCTCCTTATACAGGGGGGACTCCTACGAGCAGTACTTC.

The chain carries TRBV18 and TRBJ2-7, with a tentative D call TRBD1 (6 bases). The germline gives CDR1 KGHSH, CDR2 LQKENI. Trimming cost V 3 bases and J 6 bases, with 15 bases left between them. There are 14 residues in the CDR3. The CDR3 sequence: CASSPRDTEAEQYF. In nucleotides, the CDR3 is TGTGCCAGCTCACCCCGGGACACGGAGGCCGAGCAGTACTTC. Complete variable domain (other parts from reference TRBV18 and TRBJ2-7): NAGVMQNPRHLVRRRGQEARLRCSPMKGHSHVYWYRQLPEEGLKFMVYLQKENIIDESGMPKERFSAEFPKEGPSILRIQQVVRGDSAAYFCASSPRDTEAEQYFGPGTRLTVT.

This clonotype turned up a few times. The chain couples TRBV19 to TRBJ2-2; D is undetermined. Trimming took 5 bases from V and 2 from J, leaving 6 bases between them. The CDR3 contains 13 residues. Germline V lookup: CDR1 LNHDA, CDR2 SQIVND (reference sequence). CDR3 in amino acids: CASSPDNTGELFF. The DNA of the CDR3 is TGTGCCAGTAGTCCGGACAACACCGGGGAGCTGTTTTTT.

This clonotype was recorded at least ten times. The chain couples TRBV20-1 to TRBJ1-4; TRBD1 might be the D (5 bases). V was cut by 0 bases and J by 8 bases, with 16 bases left in between. Germline values: CDR1 DFQATT, CDR2 SNEGSKA (reference sequence). CDR3 length equals 15 residues. The CDR3 nucleotides are TGCAGTGCTAGAGATCTGAAGGGGCGCGGAGAAAAACTGTTTTTT. As protein: CSARDLKGRGEKLFF.

This clonotype was seen repeatedly, ten times or more. The chain recombines TRBV6-2 or TRBV6-3 with TRBJ1-1; tentatively, D is TRBD1 (5 bases). Germline V gene sequence: CDR1 MNHEY, CDR2 SVGEGT. Trimming cost V 7 bases and J 0 bases, with 18 bases left between them. This CDR3 is 16 amino acids long. The CDR3 bases are TGTGCCAGCATCATGCGTCCGACAGCAATGAACACTGAAGCTTTCTTT. Protein: CASIMRPTAMNTEAFF.

This clonotype was picked up many times. The chain joins TRBV9 to TRBJ2-5, with 9 positions matching TRBD1. This CDR3 region has 14 residues. The germline V gene encodes CDR1 SGDLS and CDR2 YYNGEE. Losses at the gene ends were 4 bases for V and 6 bases for J; bases not matched to a gene: 7. The CDR3 loop reads CASSSGTGRKTQYF. CDR3 coding DNA: TGTGCCAGCAGCTCCGGGACAGGGCGGAAGACCCAGTACTTC. Together with reference TRBV9 and TRBJ2-5, the CDR3 gives the full variable domain: DSGVTQTPKHLITATGQRVTLRCSPRSGDLSVYWYQQSLDQGLQFLIQYYNGEERAKGNILERFSAQQFPDLHSELNLSSLELGDSALYFCASSSGTGRKTQYFGPGTRLLVL.

This clonotype showed up many times. The V gene is TRBV11-2, the J gene TRBJ2-1; D is possibly TRBD2 (5 bases). Trimming pared 6 bases from V and 0 bases from J, leaving 12 bases between. Germline-derived CDR1 and CDR2 are SGHAT and FQNNGV. The length of the CDR3 is 15 residues. CDR3 protein: CASSQSGSSYNEQFF. The CDR3, as DNA: TGTGCCAGCAGTCAAAGCGGAAGCTCCTACAATGAGCAGTTCTTC.

The chain joins TRBV29-1 to TRBJ2-5; 10 nucleotides align to TRBD1. The CDR3 has 14 amino acids. Germline assignment: CDR1 SQVTM and CDR2 ANQGSEA. The trim removed 4 bases at V and 4 bases at J, leaving 6 bases unmatched. The CDR3 sequence: CSVGGQGRRETQYF. In DNA form, the CDR3 reads TGCAGCGTTGGGGGACAGGGGAGGAGAGAGACCCAGTACTTC.

At least ten counts were recorded for this clonotype. J is TRBJ1-5 and V is TRBV20-1, with 7 bases lining up with TRBD1. J was trimmed by 5 bases and V by 6 bases; bases with no gene match: 13. The germline CDR1 and CDR2 sequences are DFQATT and SNEGSKA (reference sequence). This CDR3 spans 15 amino acids. The CDR3 is CSASRPGTDYQPQHF. The CDR3 DNA is TGCAGTGCGAGCCGTCCCGGGACAGACTATCAGCCCCAGCATTTT.

This clonotype was picked up a small number of times. V gene TRBV12-3 or TRBV12-4 combines with J gene TRBJ2-1; TRBD2 matches at 8 bases. The CDR3 contains 14 residues. Trimming took 7 bases from V and 9 from J; bases not matched to a gene: 11. CDR3 coding DNA: TGTGCCAGCAAGTTCGGGGGGGCCGGGGGTGAGCAGTTCTTC. It is translated as CASKFGGAGGEQFF.

The rearrangement joins TRBV6-1 to TRBJ1-6, with D hard to call. This CDR3 is 10 amino acids long. CDR1 is MNHNS, CDR2 SASEGT, per germline. Trimming took off 4 bases at V and 14 bases at J, with 6 bases between the two ends. CDR3 sequence reads: CASSARALHF. The CDR3 bases are TGTGCCAGCAGTGCCCGGGCCCTCCACTTT.

The rearrangement uses TRBV12-5 and TRBJ2-7; tentatively, D is TRBD1 (5 bases). With 6 bases removed from V and 1 base from J, the gap between germline ends came to 10 bases. The CDR3 runs 13 residues. Germline V gives CDR1 LGHNT, CDR2 FRNRAP. CDR3 bases: TGTGCTAGTGGCCTAGACAGTTCCTACGAGCAGTACTTC. Translating gives CASGLDSSYEQYF.

This clonotype came up a few times. This chain links TRBV25-1 with TRBJ1-1; 9 bases fit TRBD1. CDR3 length: 13 residues. CDR1 is MGHDK and CDR2 is SYGVNS in the germline V gene. The V segment lost 8 bases and the J segment 1 base; nucleotides outside the gene matches: 2. The CDR3 here is CASLDRGNTEAFF. For the CDR3, the DNA is TGTGCCAGCTTGGACAGGGGGAACACTGAAGCTTTCTTT.

In its sample, this clonotype was seen many times. V and J are TRBV27 and TRBJ2-7; TRBD2 is a possible D gene (5 bases). Trimming removed 6 bases at V and 5 bases at J, with 23 bases between. CDR3 length equals 16 residues. Germline-derived CDR1 and CDR2 are MNHEY and SMNVEV (reference sequence). CDR3 in amino acids: CASSHLRWTWVDEQYF. For the CDR3, the DNA is TGTGCCAGCAGCCACCTCCGATGGACTTGGGTCGACGAGCAGTACTTC.

This clonotype was seen ten or more times. This chain uses TRBV7-2 with TRBJ2-1; 7 bases map to TRBD1. This CDR3 is 13 amino acids long. Germline values: CDR1 SGHTA, CDR2 FQGNSA. Germline trimming cut 2 bases from V and 7 bases from J; bases unmatched to any gene: 2. CDR3 sequence: CASSLSRGNEQFF. CDR3 bases: TGTGCCAGCAGCTTAAGCAGGGGGAATGAGCAGTTCTTC.

This chain uses TRBV4-2 with TRBJ2-4; D tentatively fits TRBD1 or TRBD2 (5 bases each). The CDR3 is 17 amino acids. The V gene's germline CDR1 is LGHNA and CDR2 YNFKEQ. Trimming pared 0 bases from V and 3 bases from J, leaving 15 bases between. The CDR3 DNA follows: TGTGCCAGCAGCCAAGATAGAATCGGGACCGGCAAAAACATTCAGTACTTC. Protein: CASSQDRIGTGKNIQYF.

As for this clonotype: Given a much more abundant clone one base away, this may be a read error. The gene calls are TRBV28 and TRBJ2-2; a possible D gene is TRBD2 (6 bases). The CDR3 covers 15 residues. Germline V gene data show CDR1 as MDHEN and CDR2 as SYDVKM. This chain's CDR3 is CASRSGGENTGEVFF. Here the CDR3 DNA reads TGTGCCAGCAGATCAGGTGGGGAAAACACCGGGGAGGTGTTTTTT.

This clonotype has at least ten counts. This chain links TRBV2 with TRBJ2-2; 11 positions match TRBD1. This CDR3 spans 15 amino acids. V lost 6 bases and J lost 1; bases outside the gene matches: 1. CDR1 is SNHLY, CDR2 FYNNEI, per germline. CDR3 sequence reads: CASRGQGVNTGELFF. DNA of the CDR3: TGTGCCAGCAGGGGACAGGGGGTGAACACCGGGGAGCTGTTTTTT.